This entry describes one T cell receptor beta chain. The source of the sample is a study of blood T cell repertoires in COVID-19. Study background: Specimens from acute and convalescent COVID-19 originated in the United States, Italy and Spain. Sample material is recorded as cDNA or gDNA derived from T cells, B-cell-depleted T cells, or PBMCs.

The CDR3 is made up of 17 amino acids. CDR1 SEHNR and CDR2 FQNEAQ come from the germline V gene (reference sequence). V lost 4 bases to trimming and J lost 0 bases, with 15 bases between them. Original analysis: Estimates of nucleated cell counts were drawn from the amplification of reference gene primers. The table came from immunoSEQ multiplex PCR; TCRdb's copy has only in-frame clones and leaves some out. V and J calls and clone size follow that table, whereas D and trimming were derived from the DNA. Of 410,000 or so clones listed, 70% to 90% are singletons. Sample: peripheral blood. This TCR derives from a woman aged 25 to 39 with active or convalescent COVID-19. V usage is TRBV7-9 and J usage is TRBJ2-2, with D unclear. Here the CDR3 reads CASSSTRGWSNTGELFF. The CDR3, as DNA: TGTGCCAGCAGCTCAACCAGAGGCTGGTCGAACACCGGGGAGCTGTTTTTT.